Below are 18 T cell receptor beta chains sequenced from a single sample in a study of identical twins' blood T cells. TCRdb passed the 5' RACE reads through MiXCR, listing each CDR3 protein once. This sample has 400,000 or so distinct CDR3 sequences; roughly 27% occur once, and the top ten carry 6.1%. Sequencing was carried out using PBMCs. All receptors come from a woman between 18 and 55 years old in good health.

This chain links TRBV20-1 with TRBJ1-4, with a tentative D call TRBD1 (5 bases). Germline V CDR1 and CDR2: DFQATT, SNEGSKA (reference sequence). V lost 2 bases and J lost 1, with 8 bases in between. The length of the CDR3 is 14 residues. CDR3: CSARRGGTNEKLFF. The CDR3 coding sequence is TGCAGTGCTAGAAGGGGCGGAACTAATGAAAAACTGTTTTTT.

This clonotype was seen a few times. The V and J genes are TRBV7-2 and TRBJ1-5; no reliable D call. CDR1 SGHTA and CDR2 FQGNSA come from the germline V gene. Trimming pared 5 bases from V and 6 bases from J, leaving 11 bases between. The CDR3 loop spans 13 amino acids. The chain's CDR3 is CASSVGVTQPQHF. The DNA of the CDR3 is TGTGCCAGCAGCGTTGGGGTTACTCAGCCCCAGCATTTT.

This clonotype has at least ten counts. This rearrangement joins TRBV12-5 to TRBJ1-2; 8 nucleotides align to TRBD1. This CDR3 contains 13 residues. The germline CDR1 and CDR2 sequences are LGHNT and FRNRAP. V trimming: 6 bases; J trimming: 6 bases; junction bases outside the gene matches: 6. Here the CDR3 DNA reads TGTGCTAGTGGCTCCGGACAGGGCCATGGCTACACCTTC. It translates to CASGSGQGHGYTF.

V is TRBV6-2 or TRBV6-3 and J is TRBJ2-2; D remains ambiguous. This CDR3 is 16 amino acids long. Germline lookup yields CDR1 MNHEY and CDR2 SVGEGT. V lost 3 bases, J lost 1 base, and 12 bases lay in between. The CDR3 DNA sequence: TGTGCCAGCAGTTATCTCCACTGGGGGAACACCGGGGAGCTGTTTTTT. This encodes CASSYLHWGNTGELFF.

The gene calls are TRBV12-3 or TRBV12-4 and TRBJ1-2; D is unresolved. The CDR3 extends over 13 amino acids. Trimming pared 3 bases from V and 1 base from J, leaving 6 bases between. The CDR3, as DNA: TGTGCCAGCAGTTTGTATTATAACTATGGCTACACCTTC. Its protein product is CASSLYYNYGYTF.

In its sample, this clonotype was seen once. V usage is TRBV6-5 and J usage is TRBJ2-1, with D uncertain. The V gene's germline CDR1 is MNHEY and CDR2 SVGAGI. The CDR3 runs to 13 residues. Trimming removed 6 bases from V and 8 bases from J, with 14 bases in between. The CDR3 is CASSDTEYDEQFF. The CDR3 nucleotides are TGTGCCAGCAGCGATACAGAGTACGATGAGCAGTTCTTC.

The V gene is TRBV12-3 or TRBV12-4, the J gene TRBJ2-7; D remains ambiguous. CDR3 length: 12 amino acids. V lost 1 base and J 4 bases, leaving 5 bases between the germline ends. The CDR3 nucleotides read TGTGCCAGCAGTTTAGAACGGTACGAGCAGTACTTC. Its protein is CASSLERYEQYF.

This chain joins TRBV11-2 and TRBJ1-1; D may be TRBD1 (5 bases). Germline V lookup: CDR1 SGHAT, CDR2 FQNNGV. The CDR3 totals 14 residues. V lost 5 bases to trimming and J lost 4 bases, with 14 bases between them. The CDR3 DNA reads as TGTGCCAGCAGCGACATCGGGGGGACCACTGAAGCTTTCTTT. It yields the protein CASSDIGGTTEAFF. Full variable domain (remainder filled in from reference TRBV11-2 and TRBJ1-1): EAGVAQSPRYKIIEKRQSVAFWCNPISGHATLYWYQQILGQGPKLLIQFQNNGVVDDSQLPKDRFSAERLKGVDSTLKIQPAKLEDSAVYLCASSDIGGTTEAFFGQGTRLTVV.

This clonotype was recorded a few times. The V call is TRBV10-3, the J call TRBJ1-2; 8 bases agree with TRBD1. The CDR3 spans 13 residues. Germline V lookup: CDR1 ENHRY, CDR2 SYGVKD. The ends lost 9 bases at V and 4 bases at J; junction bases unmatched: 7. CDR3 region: CAMAGGAGYGYTF. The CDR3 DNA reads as TGTGCCATGGCAGGGGGCGCCGGCTATGGCTACACCTTC.

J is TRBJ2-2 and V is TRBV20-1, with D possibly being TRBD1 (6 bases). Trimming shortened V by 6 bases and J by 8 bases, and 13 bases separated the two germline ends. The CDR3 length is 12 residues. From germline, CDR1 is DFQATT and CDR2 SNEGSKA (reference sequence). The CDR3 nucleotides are TGCAGTGCGACACAGGGTTTGGGGGAGCTGTTTTTT. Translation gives CSATQGLGELFF.

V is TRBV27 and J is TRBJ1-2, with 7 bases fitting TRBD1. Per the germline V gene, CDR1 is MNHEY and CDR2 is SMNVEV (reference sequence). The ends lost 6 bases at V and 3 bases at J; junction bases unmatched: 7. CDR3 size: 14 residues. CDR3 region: CASSPGQNYYGYTF. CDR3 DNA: TGTGCCAGCAGCCCGGGACAGAACTACTATGGCTACACCTTC.

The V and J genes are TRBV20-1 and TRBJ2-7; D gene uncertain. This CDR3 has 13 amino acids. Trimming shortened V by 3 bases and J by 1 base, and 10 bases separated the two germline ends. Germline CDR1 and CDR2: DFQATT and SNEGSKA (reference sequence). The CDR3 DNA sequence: TGCAGTGCTAGGGATTGGTTGTCCTACGAGCAGTACTTC. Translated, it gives CSARDWLSYEQYF.

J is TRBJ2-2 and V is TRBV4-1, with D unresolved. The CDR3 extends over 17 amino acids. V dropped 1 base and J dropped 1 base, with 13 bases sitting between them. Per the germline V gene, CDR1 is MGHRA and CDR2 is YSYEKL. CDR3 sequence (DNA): TGCGCCAGCAGCCAAGTAAAAGTTGGCGGGAACACCGGGGAGCTGTTTTTT. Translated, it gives CASSQVKVGGNTGELFF.

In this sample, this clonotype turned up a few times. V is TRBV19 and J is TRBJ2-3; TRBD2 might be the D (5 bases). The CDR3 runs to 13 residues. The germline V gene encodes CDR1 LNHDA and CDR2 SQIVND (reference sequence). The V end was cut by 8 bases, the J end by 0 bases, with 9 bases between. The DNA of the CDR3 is TGTGCCAGTGGGAGTTCTAGCACAGATACGCAGTATTTT. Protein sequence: CASGSSSTDTQYF.

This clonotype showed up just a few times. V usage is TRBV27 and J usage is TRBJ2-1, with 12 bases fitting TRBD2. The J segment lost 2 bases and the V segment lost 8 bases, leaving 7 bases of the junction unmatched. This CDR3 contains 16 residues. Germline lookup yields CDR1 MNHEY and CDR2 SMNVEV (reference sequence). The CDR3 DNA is TGTGCCAGCCTGACTAGCGGGGGCCCTACCTACAATGAGCAGTTCTTC. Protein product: CASLTSGGPTYNEQFF.

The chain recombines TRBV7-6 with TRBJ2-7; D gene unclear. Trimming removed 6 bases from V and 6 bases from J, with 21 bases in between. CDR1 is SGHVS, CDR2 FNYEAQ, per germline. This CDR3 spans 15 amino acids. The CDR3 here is CASSTLLGNTCEQYF. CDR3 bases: TGTGCCAGCAGTACCCTGCTTGGCAATACCTGCGAGCAGTACTTC.

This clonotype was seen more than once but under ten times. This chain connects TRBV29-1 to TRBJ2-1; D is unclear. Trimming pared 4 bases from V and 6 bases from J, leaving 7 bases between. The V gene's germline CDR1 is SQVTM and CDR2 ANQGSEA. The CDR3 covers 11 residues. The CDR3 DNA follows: TGCAGCGTTGGGGTCCTCAATGAGCAGTTCTTC. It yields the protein CSVGVLNEQFF.

This CDR3 is CASSQGGTNEKLFF. The CDR3 nucleotides read TGTGCCAGCAGCCAAGGGGGGACTAATGAAAAACTGTTTTTT. The gene calls are TRBV11-3 and TRBJ1-4; tentative D call: TRBD1 (6 bases). The V gene lost 5 bases and the J gene lost 2 bases, with 9 bases spanning the gap. This CDR3 spans 14 amino acids. Germline lookup yields CDR1 SGHNT and CDR2 YENEEA.